This is a list of T cell receptor beta chains from one sample in a study of blood T cell repertoires in COVID-19. The data were produced by immunoSEQ multiplex PCR, yet TCRdb's version contains in-frame clones alone and is incomplete. Of some 71,000 clones listed, about 80% are singletons. The specimen sequenced was peripheral blood. The receptors derive from a woman in her 70s with acute or convalescent COVID-19. The CDR3 runs from the conserved cysteine through the conserved F or W. The D gene is left open where the match is weak. Size tells how often a clone was seen (once, few, many) or the class of an expanded clone, and some rows leave it out.

TRBJ2-1	once	TRBV5-1	-	TGCGCCAGCAGCTTGGGTTCCCTCTACAATGAGCAGTTCTTC	CASSLGSLYNEQFF
TRBJ2-3	-	TRBV18	TRBD2	TGTGCCAGCTCAAAGGGACTAGACACAGATACGCAGTATTTT	CASSKGLDTDTQYF
TRBJ2-6	-	TRBV15	-	TGTGCCACCAGCAGAGTAAGCATCTCTGGGGCCAACGTCCTGACTTTC	CATSRVSISGANVLTF
TRBJ2-2	-	TRBV29-1	-	TGCAGCGTTGACGGGGGGAACACCGGGGAGCTGTTTTTT	CSVDGGNTGELFF
TRBJ2-1	-	TRBV19	TRBD2	TGTGCCAGTAGTATTGGGGGGGGGATCGATGAGCAGTTCTTC	CASSIGGGIDEQFF
TRBJ1-1	-	TRBV6-5	-	TGTGCCAGCACACAACAGGGCAGGGGGAACACTGAAGCTTTCTTT	CASTQQGRGNTEAFF
TRBJ1-2	-	TRBV6-1	-	TGTGCCAGCAGTGAAGCAGTGGCCCTTTCCTATGGCTACACCTTC	CASSEAVALSYGYTF
TRBJ2-7	-	TRBV5-1	-	TGCGCCAGCAGCTTATCAGGGAACACCTACGAGCAGTACTTC	CASSLSGNTYEQYF
TRBJ2-5	-	TRBV18	TRBD2	TGTGCCAGCTCACCAGTGCGGGGAGCGGGAGTGGCAGAGACCCAGTACTTC	CASSPVRGAGVAETQYF
TRBJ2-3	-	TRBV19	-	TGTGCCAGTAGTCCCCGACAGATCAAAAACACAGATACGCAGTATTTT	CASSPRQIKNTDTQYF
TRBJ1-2	-	TRBV6-4	-	TGTGCCAGCAGGAAGGACAGCTGGGGCTACACCTTC	CASRKDSWGYTF
TRBJ2-5	-	TRBV7-9	-	TGTGCCAGCAGCCAGACTGTGGGAGAGACCCAGTACTTC	CASSQTVGETQYF
TRBJ2-1	-	TRBV5-1	TRBD2	TGCGCCAGCAGCGACGAAGCGGGGGGGTCATACAATGAGCAGTTCTTC	CASSDEAGGSYNEQFF
TRBJ2-3	-	TRBV7-9	-	TGTGCCAGCAGCCCGGGACTTCGCATCTATACGCAGTATTTT	CASSPGLRIYTQYF
TRBJ2-7	-	TRBV10-3	TRBD1	TGTGCCATCAGTGAGTCGAAGGGGACAGGGGTACCTCCCTACGAGCAGTACTTC	CAISESKGTGVPPYEQYF
TRBJ1-4	-	TRBV3-1/TRBV3-2	-	TGTGCCAGCAGCCAAGATTGGCGGGCGGCCCCAACTAATGAAAAACTGTTTTTT	CASSQDWRAAPTNEKLFF
TRBJ1-4	-	TRBV30	TRBD1	TGTGCCTGGTCAACCACCGGGACAGCTAATGAAAAACTGTTTTTT	CAWSTTGTANEKLFF
TRBJ2-7	-	TRBV6-2/TRBV6-3	-	TGTGCCAGCAGTTACTTCAACTCCTACGAGCAGTACTTC	CASSYFNSYEQYF
TRBJ2-2	-	TRBV29-1	TRBD1	TGCAGCGGTGGGACAGGGGGCGAGCTGTTTTTT	CSGGTGGELFF
TRBJ2-2	-	TRBV6-2/TRBV6-3	TRBD1	TGTGCCAGCAGCACCCGGGACAGGGTCGCCGGGGAGCTGTTTTTT	CASSTRDRVAGELFF
TRBJ1-1	-	TRBV10-3	-	TGTGCCATCAGTGCAGGGGCCCTTAACACTGAAGCTTTCTTT	CAISAGALNTEAFF
TRBJ2-1	-	TRBV20-1	TRBD2	TGCAGTGCTAGTAGCGGGAGAGGGTACAATGAGCAGTTCTTC	CSASSGRGYNEQFF
TRBJ1-3	once	TRBV7-6	TRBD1	TGTGCCAGCAGCTTGACAGGGGCCGGAAACACCATATATTTT	CASSLTGAGNTIYF
TRBJ2-7	-	TRBV11-2	TRBD1	TGTGCCAGCAGTGCTGACAGGGGGCCCCACGAGCAGTACTTC	CASSADRGPHEQYF
TRBJ2-7	-	TRBV6-5	-	TGTGCCAGCAGTCTAACCTTTTCATCCTACGAGCAGTACTTC	CASSLTFSSYEQYF
TRBJ2-7	-	TRBV28	TRBD1	TGTGCCAGCAGTTCCGCCGGGACAGGGGTTTTCGAGCAGTACTTC	CASSSAGTGVFEQYF
TRBJ2-7	-	TRBV28	TRBD1	TGTGCCAGCAGTTTCATACCCCATCGACAGGGAAACGAGCAGTACTTC	CASSFIPHRQGNEQYF
TRBJ1-2	-	TRBV2	-	TGTGCCAGCAGGCCGGGGATTGCTAACTATGGCTACACCTTC	CASRPGIANYGYTF
TRBJ2-7	-	TRBV18	-	TGTGCCAGCTCACCCCAACAGTCCTACGAGCAGTACTTC	CASSPQQSYEQYF
TRBJ1-5	-	TRBV7-9	TRBD1	TGTGCCAGCAGCCCTCGACAGGGGAATCAGCCCCAGCATTTT	CASSPRQGNQPQHF
TRBJ1-2	-	TRBV30	TRBD1	TGTGCCTCCCGGCCGACAGGGGGAAACCAAATCTATGGCTACACCTTC	CASRPTGGNQIYGYTF
TRBJ1-2	-	TRBV30	-	TGTGCCTGGTCCCCAACCCTAGGGGAAGAGGATGGCTACACCTTC	CAWSPTLGEEDGYTF
TRBJ2-7	-	TRBV7-2	-	TGTGCCAGCAGCTTCCCAGGGCATGCCTACGAGCAGTACTTC	CASSFPGHAYEQYF
TRBJ2-2	-	TRBV24-1	-	TGTGCCACCAGTGATCCTAAGACGCAACCCCAGGGGGGGGAGCTGTTTTTT	CATSDPKTQPQGGELFF
TRBJ2-7	-	TRBV15	TRBD2	TGTGCCACCAGCAGGGACCTACTAGCGGGAGATTACGAGCAGTACTTC	CATSRDLLAGDYEQYF
TRBJ1-2	-	TRBV28	-	TGTGCCAGCAGTTCAGGGGTTACCTATGGCTACACCTTC	CASSSGVTYGYTF
TRBJ2-6	-	TRBV5-1	TRBD1	TGCGCCAGCAGCTTGGCCGGGACAGGGGACCTATCGGGGGCCAACGTCCTGACTTTC	CASSLAGTGDLSGANVLTF
TRBJ1-2	-	TRBV10-2	TRBD1	TGCGCCAGCAGCCGGGACAGGGAGGTCTCAACTAACTATGGCTACACCTTC	CASSRDREVSTNYGYTF
TRBJ2-5	once	TRBV18	-	TGTGCCAGCTCACCACCTGCAGGTTTTGAAGAGACCCAGTACTTC	CASSPPAGFEETQYF
TRBJ2-6	-	TRBV9	TRBD1	TGTGCCAGCGGAAGACAGGGATCCCCCCCTGGGGCCAACGTCCTGACTTTC	CASGRQGSPPGANVLTF
TRBJ2-1	-	TRBV19	-	TGTGCCAGTAGCTCGACAGGTAACTCCTACAATGAGCAGTTCTTC	CASSSTGNSYNEQFF
TRBJ1-3	-	TRBV27	-	TGTGCCAGCAGCGGGACAACTGGAAACACCATATATTTT	CASSGTTGNTIYF
TRBJ2-7	few	TRBV28	-	TGTGCCAGCAGTACGAACTCCGGCGGTCTCTACGAGCAGTACTTC	CASSTNSGGLYEQYF
TRBJ2-3	-	TRBV14	-	TGTGCCAGCAGCTTCAACCGGGGGGCTTCTGGAGATACGCAGTATTTT	CASSFNRGASGDTQYF
TRBJ1-1	-	TRBV19	-	TGTGCCAGTAGTAACCCCCGAGGGGGGAACACTGAAGCTTTCTTT	CASSNPRGGNTEAFF
TRBJ2-1	-	TRBV3-1/TRBV3-2	TRBD2	TGTGCCAGCAGCCAAGAGCCAGCGGGGGTTGACAATGAGCAGTTCTTC	CASSQEPAGVDNEQFF
TRBJ2-1	-	TRBV30	-	TGTGCCTGGAGTTTTGGGCGGGGAGGTTACAATGAGCAGTTCTTC	CAWSFGRGGYNEQFF
TRBJ2-2	few	TRBV5-4	TRBD1	TGTGCCAGCAGCTTCTTGACAGGGCAGAACACCGGGGAGCTGTTTTTT	CASSFLTGQNTGELFF
TRBJ1-1	-	TRBV10-3	TRBD1	TGTGCCATTCAGTCCGTGCCGGGACAGCTTGCGTTTGCGAACACTGAAGCTTTCTTT	CAIQSVPGQLAFANTEAFF
TRBJ1-2	-	TRBV5-1	-	TGCGCCAGCAGCTTCCAAGACAGCTATGGCTACACCTTC	CASSFQDSYGYTF
TRBJ2-7	-	TRBV6-5	TRBD1	TGTGCCAGCAGCTTGGACAGGGCGACCTACGAGCAGTACTTC	CASSLDRATYEQYF
TRBJ1-3	-	TRBV12-5	TRBD1	TGTGCTAGTGGCCCCGGGACAGGTTTTGGAAACACCATATATTTT	CASGPGTGFGNTIYF
TRBJ2-3	-	TRBV6-1	TRBD2	TGTGCCAGCAGTGATCTAGCGGGAGACACAGATACGCAGTATTTT	CASSDLAGDTDTQYF